The entry below gives a single TCR beta chain sequence along with its context. Its antigen is not known. The sample is drawn from a study of T cells in women clearing cervical HPV infection. Study-wide findings and caveats: A classifier using richness and V gene abundances reached an AUC of about 0.83. CIN3+ cases had significantly higher TCR repertoire richness than controls, but evenness did not differ.

Clones were sequenced by immunoSEQ multiplex PCR, and TCRdb holds only the in-frame ones, with some missing. The data show 42,000 or so clones, and the top ten clones hold 4.8%. This TCR was recovered from a woman between 18 and 70 years old with a cervical HPV16 infection that either progressed to CIN3+ or cleared (not recorded which). The sequenced sample consisted of blood buffy coat.

CDR3 DNA, as far as it was read: TGCGCCAGCAGCCCCGACCAAGAGACC. Amino acid sequence: CASSPDQET. The CDR3 in its entirety is CASSPDQETQYF. This rearrangement joins TRBV5-1 to TRBJ2-5; D call uncertain. The read gets to within 3 residues of the CDR3 end, and the germline J gene fills in the rest. The germline V and J ends were trimmed by 4 bases and 0 bases, with 4 bases remaining between them. The CDR3 is made up of 12 amino acids. Germline CDR1 is SGHRS and CDR2 is YFSETQ.